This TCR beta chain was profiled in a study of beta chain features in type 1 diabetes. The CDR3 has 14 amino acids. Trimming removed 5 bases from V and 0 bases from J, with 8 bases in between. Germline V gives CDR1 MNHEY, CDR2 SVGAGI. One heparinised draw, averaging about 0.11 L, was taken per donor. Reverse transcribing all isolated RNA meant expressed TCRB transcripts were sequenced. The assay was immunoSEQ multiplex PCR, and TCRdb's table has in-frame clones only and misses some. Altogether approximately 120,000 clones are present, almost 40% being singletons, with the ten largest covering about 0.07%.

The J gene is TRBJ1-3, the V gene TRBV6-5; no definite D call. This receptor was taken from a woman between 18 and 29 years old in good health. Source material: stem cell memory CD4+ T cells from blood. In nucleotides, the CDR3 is TGTGCCAGCAGTGAACGGAGCTCTGGAAACACCATATATTTT. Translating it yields CASSERSSGNTIYF.